This T cell receptor beta chain emerged from a study of T cell responses to AZD1222 COVID-19 vaccine. At the level of the study: Doses given second, at about 4 or about 12 weeks, were pooled.

The data were produced by immunoSEQ multiplex PCR, yet TCRdb's version contains in-frame clones alone and is incomplete. This table holds about 67,000 clones, under 90% found once. The CDR3 length is 14 residues. V lost 5 bases to trimming and J lost 6 bases, with 13 bases between them. Germline values: CDR1 MDHEN, CDR2 SYDVKM. Points on this clone: Antigen unknown.

Points from the study as a whole: Following two doses of AZD1222, Spike-specific TCR breadth and depth rose. Within unmutated variant regions lay the reported targets of nearly half of spike-specific TCRs.

Here the sequenced sample was peripheral blood, taken on day 0 of AZD1222 vaccination. This chain connects TRBV28 to TRBJ2-2, with D possibly being TRBD2 (5 bases). The sequence was collected from an adult in good health. The CDR3 nucleotides read TGTGCCAGCAGTCCGGCCGGGGTGGCCGGGGAGCTGTTTTTT. The encoded protein is CASSPAGVAGELFF.